Described below is a single T cell receptor beta chain sequence and its context. The clone's antigen remains unknown. No base quality values were provided; no much bigger clone lies one nucleotide off. These data belong to a study of T cell repertoires in cytomegalovirus infection (dated by TCRdb to 2018 to 2020). About the full investigation: Peptide stimulations targeted recently identified HLA-C-restricted CMV epitopes, whose presentation resists viral immunomodulation, together with well-studied HLA-B-restricted epitopes. The HLA type of each donor mattered for the analysis, because public TCR beta signatures pointed to carriage of CMV infection along with the matching HLA type.

Instrument used: Illumina HiSeq 1500. The public reads were run again by TCRdb, first through fastp at Q25 and then through MiXCR, and only productive beta chains were kept. Each entry is one CDR3 protein sequence, shown with its most common DNA and genes. The sample table holds nearly 700,000 distinct CDR3 sequences, of which 30% to 35% were seen once. The ten largest clones capture roughly 18% of the sample. After removal of 6 bases from V and 3 bases from J, the junction retains 17 bases not matched to a gene. The germline V gene gives CDR1 as MNHNS and CDR2 as SASEGT. The CDR3 has 19 amino acids, counting the end cysteine and phenylalanine. Only the CDR3 region is kept as DNA, spanning 57 bases read in frame from base 1. Summary of the overall study and its limitations: The ex vivo response was dominated by HLA-C-restricted CMV-specific TCR beta clonotypes, which also provided the single most frequent clonotype in two of eight donors. Carriers of CMV infection plus the relevant HLA type were discriminated by the cumulative frequency of public TCR beta family members in the study cohort and in an independent 352-donor cohort.

The treatment or condition label of this sample denotes: in vitro stimulation with specific CMV peptide epitopes to enrich CMV-specific T cells. The sequence derives from a human donor in good health (CMV status not recorded). Some clones in this sample may be carry-over from other donors' samples. The chain is encoded by TRBV6-1 joined to TRBJ1-3; the central 10 bases match TRBD1. The sequenced sample was cultured PBMCs, obtained from culture after CMV antigen stimulation. The CDR3 region has the sequence CASSPVYPGTGVDGNTIYF. The bases are TGTGCCAGCAGCCCCGTCTACCCCGGGACAGGGGTGGATGGAAACACCATATATTTT.